The entry below describes one TCR beta chain. Its target is unknown. After removal of 7 bases from V and 7 bases from J, the junction contained 6 bases not matched to a gene. This CDR3 contains 12 residues. The germline CDR1 and CDR2 sequences are SEHNR and FQNEAQ (reference sequence). These data come from a study of regulatory T cells in long-lasting Graves disease. Documented time point: persistent/refractory GD, antithyroid drugs over 5 years with positive TRAb. PBMCs provided the RNA from which the TCR library was made. Graves' disease was diagnosed by American Thyroid Association guidelines. Findings and limits, study-wide: Persistent Graves' patients showed less TCR diversity than newly diagnosed patients showed.

Construction of TCR beta libraries relied on iRepertoire HTBI primers and on Arm-PCR targeting CDR3 regions. TCRdb reanalysed the multiplex PCR reads using MiXCR and keeps one entry per CDR3 protein. The sample holds hundreds of thousands of distinct CDR3 sequences, roughly 21% seen once. The V call is TRBV7-9, the J call TRBJ2-7; TRBD2 matches at 8 bases. The material was peripheral blood mononuclear cells (PBMCs), obtained when the disease was refractory, from a patient treated with antithyroid drugs. The receptor comes from a female donor with Graves disease. In DNA, the CDR3 is TGTGCCAGCACTGGGCGGGGGGTTGAGCAGTACTTC. Residues: CASTGRGVEQYF.